This T cell receptor beta chain was sequenced during a study of blood T cell repertoires in COVID-19 (dated by TCRdb to about 2020). Study-wide context: The collaborator samples originated in the United States, Italy and Spain and spanned the acute and convalescent phases of COVID-19. The repertoires were made available in a free public database intended to serve as a resource for research on the immune response to SARS-CoV-2. The material from the prospective study consisted of cDNA or gDNA derived from T cells, B-cell-depleted T cells, or PBMCs. Subjects who had been exposed to COVID-19, were actively infected with it, or had recovered from it provided the deeply sampled blood TCRbeta repertoires that made up the dataset. The samples were drawn from the first 160 participants of the ongoing ImmuneRACE study and from 1,254 subjects provided by 6 global collaborators. Where HLA class I and class II types were available, the types were taken from metadata supplied by the sample provider, not from assay-based typing. Nearly every sample came with metadata listing a de-identified subject ID, COVID-19 status, age in years and sex. Overall results and qualifications from the work: Clinical and demographic metadata were provided uncurated, with the amount varying by source and participant.

Measured from the cysteine to the phenylalanine, the CDR3 is 15 residues long. The entry retains the CDR3 DNA only, 45 bases that are in frame from base 1. The germline V gene supplies CDR1 MDHEN and CDR2 SYDVKM. V is pruned by 10 bases and J by 3 bases, leaving 14 bases of the junction without a gene match. Concerning this clone: The antigen it recognizes is unknown. No clone much larger than this one lies a single base away; base qualities are absent.

TCRbeta CDR3 regions were amplified from genomic DNA by means of the immunoSEQ Assay, a bias-controlled multiplex PCR. As for the authors' bioinformatics: The number of nucleated cells in each sample was estimated by amplification of reference gene primers within the assay. Sequence reads were collapsed and filtered to measure the absolute abundance of every unique TCRbeta CDR3 rearrangement. Productive Simpson clonality was computed per sample as the square root of Simpson's diversity index over productive rearrangements. TCRdb holds this immuneACCESS table with in-frame rearrangements only. Some clones are missing; in checked studies, unresolved V genes explain under half, and the rest has no known cause. V and J calls and clone size are given by that table; D and trimming were obtained from the DNA. For this sample the table gives about 250,000 clones, of which roughly 80% were detected only once. The ten largest clones represent approximately 9.1% of the sample.

The collaborating institutions used their own protocols to collect whole blood in K2EDTA tubes. For TCRbeta analysis, collaborators shipped samples as frozen whole blood, isolated PBMCs, or DNA extracted from either of those sample types. The sequence came from a man aged 80 or over with acute or convalescent COVID-19. Recombination linked TRBV28 to TRBJ2-7, and TRBD1 matches 8 of the central bases. The sequenced sample was peripheral blood. The CDR3 region has the sequence CATTLPPDRDYEQYF. The nucleotide sequence reads TGTGCCACCACTCTCCCTCCGGACAGGGACTACGAGCAGTACTTC.